These 14 T cell receptor beta chains originate from one sample sequenced in a study of T-cell reconstitution after alpha-beta-depleted transplantation in children. The TCRbeta library was prepared with unique molecular identifiers. From the PCR reads, TCRdb called clonotypes with MiXCR, one entry per CDR3 protein. Among about 600,000 distinct CDR3 sequences, 10% to 15% were seen once, and the ten largest hold around 2.2%. The sample consisted of PBMCs, mostly from graft donor cells, taken 360 days after TCRalphabeta/CD19-depleted stem cell transplant. The receptors were sampled from a male patient younger than 18 who had a stem cell transplant for acute myeloid leukemia, so the T cells may come from the graft donor.

This chain connects TRBV3-1 to TRBJ1-2; D uncertain. The germline V gene encodes CDR1 LGHDT and CDR2 YNNKEL (reference sequence). Deletions cut 1 base from V and 8 bases from J, with 11 bases between. The CDR3 has 13 residues. This chain's CDR3 is CASSQVQLTGYTF. The CDR3 DNA sequence: TGTGCCAGCAGCCAAGTTCAGTTGACGGGCTACACCTTC.

This clonotype was counted many times. The chain recombines TRBV20-1 with TRBJ2-5, with 10 bases that match TRBD1. V lost 5 bases, J lost 4 bases, and 13 bases stayed unmatched. The CDR3 consists of 16 residues. Germline CDR1 DFQATT, CDR2 SNEGSKA (reference sequence). The CDR3 spells CSARRAPGQGTETQYF. In DNA form, the CDR3 reads TGCAGTGCTCGACGCGCCCCGGGACAGGGGACAGAGACCCAGTACTTC.

Ten or more counts support this clonotype. V and J are TRBV5-1 and TRBJ2-1, with 8 bases identical to TRBD2. Unmatched junction bases numbered 6, after V lost 0 bases and J lost 4 bases. The CDR3 is made up of 16 amino acids. Germline lookup yields CDR1 SGHRS and CDR2 YFSETQ. CDR3 sequence reads: CASSLGGLGLYNEQFF. DNA of the CDR3: TGCGCCAGCAGCTTGGGGGGACTAGGACTTTACAATGAGCAGTTCTTC.

The rearrangement links TRBV15 to TRBJ2-1; D unresolved. CDR3 length equals 13 residues. V lost 0 bases, J lost 8 bases, and 8 bases lay in between. Per germline, CDR1 LNHNV and CDR2 YYDKDF (reference sequence). The CDR3 nucleotides read TGTGCCACCAGCAGAGATTCCGACTATGAGCAGTTCTTC. This translates into CATSRDSDYEQFF. The whole variable domain, filled in from reference TRBV15 and TRBJ2-1, reads DAMVIQNPRYQVTQFGKPVTLSCSQTLNHNVMYWYQQKSSQAPKLLFHYYDKDFNNEADTPDNFQSRRPNTSFCFLDIRSPGLGDTAMYLCATSRDSDYEQFFGPGTRLTVL.

This clonotype has just a few counts. The chain recombines TRBV29-1 with TRBJ2-7; 7 bases agree with TRBD1. J was trimmed by 2 bases and V by 6 bases; bases with no gene match: 10. Germline CDR1 and CDR2: SQVTM and ANQGSEA. There are 14 residues in the CDR3. CDR3 DNA sequence: TGCAGCGTGGGCCCAAAGGGGGCAGCCTACGAGCAGTACTTC. It translates to CSVGPKGAAYEQYF.

The chain recombines TRBV5-5 with TRBJ2-3, with D possibly being TRBD2 (7 bases). The length of the CDR3 is 16 residues. Trimming pared 0 bases from V and 2 bases from J, leaving 13 bases between. CDR1 and CDR2 from the germline V gene are SGHKS and YYEKEE (reference sequence). CDR3 sequence (DNA): TGTGCCAGCAGCTTGGGGGGGGGCCCTACCACAGATACGCAGTATTTT. It specifies CASSLGGGPTTDTQYF.

The gene calls are TRBV5-1 and TRBJ2-1; TRBD2 might be the D (6 bases). Germline V gene sequence: CDR1 SGHRS, CDR2 YFSETQ. The germline V and J ends were trimmed by 3 bases and 0 bases, with 10 bases remaining between them. This CDR3 has 15 amino acids. In DNA, the CDR3 is TGCGCCAGCAGCTGGGACTTTCGCTCCTACAATGAGCAGTTCTTC. Its translation is CASSWDFRSYNEQFF.

This clonotype has only a few counts. This chain joins TRBV2 and TRBJ1-4, with TRBD1 as a possible D gene (6 bases). Between the trimmed V and J ends, which lost 7 bases and 0 bases, there was a span of 15 bases. Germline V gene lookup returns CDR1 SNHLY and CDR2 FYNNEI. The CDR3 length is 16 residues. CDR3 DNA: TGTGCCAGCACCCTGACAGGAGTCGCAACTAATGAAAAACTGTTTTTT. Protein: CASTLTGVATNEKLFF.

J is TRBJ2-7 and V is TRBV5-1; TRBD2 matches 10 bases. Trimming at V came to 3 bases and at J to 1 base, leaving 7 bases not matched to a gene. The V gene's germline CDR1 is SGHRS and CDR2 YFSETQ. The CDR3 has 16 residues. CDR3 sequence: CASSSGLGLASYEQYF. The DNA for the CDR3 is TGCGCCAGCAGCTCCGGTTTGGGACTAGCGTCCTACGAGCAGTACTTC.

In its sample, this clonotype was seen many times. The chain combines TRBV14 with TRBJ2-1; 7 bases agree with TRBD2. The CDR3 has 13 residues. Germline CDR1 SGHDN, CDR2 FVKESK. V trimming: 1 base; J trimming: 12 bases; junction bases outside the gene matches: 6. CDR3 amino acids: CASSQGVTSRQFF. DNA for the CDR3: TGTGCCAGCAGCCAAGGGGTGACTAGCCGGCAGTTCTTC.

The sample holds a few counts of this clonotype. V is TRBV6-5 and J is TRBJ2-7, with D uncertain. V was clipped by 4 bases and J by 2 bases, with 9 bases between them. The CDR3 spans 13 residues. Germline CDR1 is MNHEY and CDR2 is SVGAGI. CDR3 region: CASSSFGAYEQYF. As DNA, the CDR3 is TGTGCCAGCAGTTCCTTTGGGGCCTACGAGCAGTACTTC.

The chain combines TRBV12-5 with TRBJ2-5; 11 bases fit TRBD1. Germline values: CDR1 LGHNT, CDR2 FRNRAP. Unmatched junction bases numbered 1, after V lost 4 bases and J lost 0 bases. This CDR3 is 15 amino acids long. This CDR3 reads CASGSGQGDQETQYF. CDR3 in DNA: TGTGCTAGTGGTTCGGGACAGGGGGACCAAGAGACCCAGTACTTC.

Here the CDR3 reads CSARDPGSSTYEQYF. The DNA of the CDR3 is TGCAGTGCTAGAGACCCGGGATCTTCCACCTACGAGCAGTACTTC. The chain recombines TRBV20-1 with TRBJ2-7; possibly TRBD2 for D (5 bases). The CDR3 is 15 residues long. V gave up 0 bases and J gave up 2 bases, with 14 bases separating them. The germline V gene has CDR1 DFQATT and CDR2 SNEGSKA (reference sequence).

This clonotype was detected many times. The chain couples TRBV4-3 to TRBJ1-1; D gene unclear. Deletions cut 0 bases from V and 6 bases from J, with 11 bases between. This CDR3 region has 14 residues. Germline V gives CDR1 LGHNA, CDR2 YSLEER. The CDR3: CASSQDPFYAEAFF. In DNA, the CDR3 is TGCGCCAGCAGCCAAGATCCCTTCTACGCTGAAGCTTTCTTT.